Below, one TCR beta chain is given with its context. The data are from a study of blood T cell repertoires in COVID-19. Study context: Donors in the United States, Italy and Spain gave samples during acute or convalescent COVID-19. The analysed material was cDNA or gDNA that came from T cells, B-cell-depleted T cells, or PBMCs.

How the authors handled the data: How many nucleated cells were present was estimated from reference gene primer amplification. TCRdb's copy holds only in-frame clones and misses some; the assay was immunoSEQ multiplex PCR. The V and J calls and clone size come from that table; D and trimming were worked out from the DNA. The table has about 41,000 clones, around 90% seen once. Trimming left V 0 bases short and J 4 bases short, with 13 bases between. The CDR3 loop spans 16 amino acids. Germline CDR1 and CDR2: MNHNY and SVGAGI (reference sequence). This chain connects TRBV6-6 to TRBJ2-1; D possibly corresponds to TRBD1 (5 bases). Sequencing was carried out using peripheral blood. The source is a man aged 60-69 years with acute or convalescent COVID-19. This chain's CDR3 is CASSYSKTGIYNEQFF. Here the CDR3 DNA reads TGTGCCAGCAGTTACTCGAAAACAGGTATATACAATGAGCAGTTCTTC.